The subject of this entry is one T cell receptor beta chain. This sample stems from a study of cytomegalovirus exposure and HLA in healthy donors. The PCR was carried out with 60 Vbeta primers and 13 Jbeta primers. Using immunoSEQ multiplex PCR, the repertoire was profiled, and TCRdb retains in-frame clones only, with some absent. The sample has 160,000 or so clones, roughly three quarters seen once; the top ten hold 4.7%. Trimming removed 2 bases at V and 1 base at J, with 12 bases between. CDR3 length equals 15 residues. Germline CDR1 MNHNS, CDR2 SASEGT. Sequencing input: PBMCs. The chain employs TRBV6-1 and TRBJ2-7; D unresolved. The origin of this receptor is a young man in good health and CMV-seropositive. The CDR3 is CASSEIQFLSYEQYV. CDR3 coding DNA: TGTGCCAGCAGTGAAATACAGTTTCTTTCCTACGAGCAGTACGTC.